This T cell receptor beta chain is from a study of blood T cell repertoires in COVID-19. The overall study: COVID-19 samples collected from the United States, Italy and Spain covered acute and convalescent phases. Sources were T cells, B-cell-depleted T cells, or PBMCs; the material itself was cDNA or gDNA.

Source study methods: By means of reference gene primer amplification, nucleated cell counts were estimated. Produced via immunoSEQ multiplex PCR; TCRdb's table is partial and in-frame only. V and J calls and clone size are those listed in that table; D and trimming were worked out from the DNA. Of 70,000 to 80,000 clones detected, 75% to 90% appear once; the ten largest clones hold roughly 10%. The TCR was taken from a human donor in a cohort sampled during active COVID-19. Sequenced input: peripheral blood.

CDR3 nucleotides: TGTGCCAGCAGCCAACTAGCGGCCTCCTACGAGCAGTACTTC. Translated, it gives CASSQLAASYEQYF. The chain uses TRBV3-1 (or the pseudogene TRBV3-2) and TRBJ2-7; TRBD2 matches 7 bases. Germline loops: CDR1 LGHDT, CDR2 YNNKEL (reference sequence). V lost 2 bases, J lost 0 bases, and 1 base stayed unmatched. This CDR3 is 14 amino acids long.